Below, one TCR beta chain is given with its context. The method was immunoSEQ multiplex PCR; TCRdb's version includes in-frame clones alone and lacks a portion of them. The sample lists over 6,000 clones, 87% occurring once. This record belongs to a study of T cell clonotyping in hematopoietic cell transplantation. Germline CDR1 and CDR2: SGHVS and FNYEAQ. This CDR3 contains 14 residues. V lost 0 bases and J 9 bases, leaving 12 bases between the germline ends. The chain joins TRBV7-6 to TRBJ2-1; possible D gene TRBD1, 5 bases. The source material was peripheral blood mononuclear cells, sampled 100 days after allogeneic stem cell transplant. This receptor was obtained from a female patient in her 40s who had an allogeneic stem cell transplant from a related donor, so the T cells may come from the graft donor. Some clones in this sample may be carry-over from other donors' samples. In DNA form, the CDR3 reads TGTGCCAGCAGCTTAGCTGGGGCAGGAAGTGAGCAGTTCTTC. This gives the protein CASSLAGAGSEQFF.